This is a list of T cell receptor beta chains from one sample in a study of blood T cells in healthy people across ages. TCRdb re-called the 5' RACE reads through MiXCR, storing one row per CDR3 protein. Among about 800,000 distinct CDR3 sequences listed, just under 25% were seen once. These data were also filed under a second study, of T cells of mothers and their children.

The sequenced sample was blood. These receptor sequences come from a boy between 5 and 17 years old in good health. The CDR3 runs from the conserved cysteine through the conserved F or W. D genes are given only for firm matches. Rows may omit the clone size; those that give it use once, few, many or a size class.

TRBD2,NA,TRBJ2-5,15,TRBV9,CASSVAVSGRETQYF
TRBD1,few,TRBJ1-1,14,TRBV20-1,CSAMWTGTLPEAFF
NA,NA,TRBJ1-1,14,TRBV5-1,CASSRDRSRAEAFF
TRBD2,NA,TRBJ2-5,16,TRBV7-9,CASSLEAGVRGETQYF
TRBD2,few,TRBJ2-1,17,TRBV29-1,CSVKPAYDSGPYNEQFF
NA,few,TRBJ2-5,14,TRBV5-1,CASSRPTEQETQYF
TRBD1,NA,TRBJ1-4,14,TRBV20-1,CSARVRGLGEKLFF
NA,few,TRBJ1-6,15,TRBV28,CASSLLNGKNSPLHF
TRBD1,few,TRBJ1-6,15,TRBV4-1,CASSQYRGNNSPLHF
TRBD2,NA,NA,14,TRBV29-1,CSVATSGAYNEQFF
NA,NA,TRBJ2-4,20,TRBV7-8,CASSLSVGQGGTLAKNIQYF
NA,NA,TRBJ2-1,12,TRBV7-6,CASSLTGSEQFF
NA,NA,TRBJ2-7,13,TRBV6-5,CASSYSHGNEQYF
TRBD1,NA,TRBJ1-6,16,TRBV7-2,CASSFRGSSYNSPLHF
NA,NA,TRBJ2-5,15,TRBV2,CASSRSRGAQETQYF
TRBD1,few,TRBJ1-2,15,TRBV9,CASSVALGQGYGYTF
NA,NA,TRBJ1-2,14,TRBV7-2,CASSPRTSKDGYTF
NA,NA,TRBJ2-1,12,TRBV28,CASRDPRGEQFF
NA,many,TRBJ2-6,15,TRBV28,CASSPGSSGANVLTF
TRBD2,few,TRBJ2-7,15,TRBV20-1,CSARDLAGGPGEQYF
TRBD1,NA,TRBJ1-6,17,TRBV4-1,CASSQDWGTGRNSPLHF
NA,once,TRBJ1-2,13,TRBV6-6,CASSRQASYGYTF
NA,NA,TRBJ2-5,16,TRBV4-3,CASSQDWQGRRETQYF
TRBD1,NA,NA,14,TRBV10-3,CAISEGTGEGEQYF
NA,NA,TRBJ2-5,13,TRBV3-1,CASSRDGRETQYF
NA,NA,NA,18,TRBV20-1,CSAREAGTVLLYVGEQYF
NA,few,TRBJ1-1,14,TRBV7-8,CGSSLLPLRTEAFF
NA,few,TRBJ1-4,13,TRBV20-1,CSARESEDEKLFF
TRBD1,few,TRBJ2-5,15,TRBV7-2,CASSSLTGSQETQYF
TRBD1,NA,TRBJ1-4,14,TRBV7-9,CVSSFGTGDEKLFF
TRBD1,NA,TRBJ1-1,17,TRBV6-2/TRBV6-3,CASSYRQGTIMDTEAFF
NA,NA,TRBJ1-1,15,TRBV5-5,CASSFSWGADTEAFF
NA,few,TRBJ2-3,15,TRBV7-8,CASSLVLLGSDTQYF
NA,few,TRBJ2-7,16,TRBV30,CAWSVGSGHITYEQYF
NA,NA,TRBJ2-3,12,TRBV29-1,CTGAGTTDTQYF
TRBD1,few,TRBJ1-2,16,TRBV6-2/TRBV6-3,CASSYSVYRGDYGYTF